This is a list of T cell receptor beta chains from one sample in a study of T-cell memory formation after mild COVID-19. MiXCR, applied by TCRdb to the 5' RACE reads, yields one record per CDR3 protein. The top ten clones hold approximately 2% of a sample with about 140,000 distinct CDR3 sequences, around 21% of them seen once. Sequencing was done on a sample of PBMCs or a T cell subset sorted from them (not recorded which). Source of these receptors: an adult woman who had mild COVID-19 (a few samples of this study predate the infection). Cell type and time point are not known. Each CDR3 is given with its conserved first and last residue.

j_call v_call cdr3_aa
TRBJ2-5 TRBV4-1 CASSQGLAGGWETQYF
TRBJ2-3 TRBV7-6 CASSLVTTSGVPDTQYF
TRBJ2-7 TRBV5-1 CASRPSGQGYEQYF
TRBJ2-1 TRBV24-1 CATSDLGLAGGNEQFF
TRBJ2-6 TRBV7-9 CASSSGMTSGANVLTF
TRBJ2-5 TRBV29-1 CSVCGWEQETQYF
TRBJ2-7 TRBV5-4 CASSSYRVPYEQYF
TRBJ1-2 TRBV5-1 CASSLETGGKCGYTF
TRBJ2-7 TRBV18 CASSAIQGGDAEQYF
TRBJ2-3 TRBV7-2 CASSLAAGLEGTQYF
TRBJ2-1 TRBV28 CASSFGGRGNNEQFF
TRBJ2-1 TRBV2 CASSVAGGFYNEQFF
TRBJ1-1 TRBV12-3/TRBV12-4 CASRPLDRGKNTEAFF
TRBJ2-1 TRBV12-3/TRBV12-4 CASSLSGRAYNEQFF
TRBJ1-5 TRBV4-3 CASSSQTGPSQPQHF
TRBJ2-5 TRBV7-9 CASSLLLGVTQYF
TRBJ2-6 TRBV4-3 CASSSHTSGANVLTF
TRBJ2-7 TRBV28 CASSLRLARAYEQYF
TRBJ1-1 TRBV10-3 CAISESPADVNTEAFF
TRBJ2-7 TRBV30 CAWSVRGVSEQYF